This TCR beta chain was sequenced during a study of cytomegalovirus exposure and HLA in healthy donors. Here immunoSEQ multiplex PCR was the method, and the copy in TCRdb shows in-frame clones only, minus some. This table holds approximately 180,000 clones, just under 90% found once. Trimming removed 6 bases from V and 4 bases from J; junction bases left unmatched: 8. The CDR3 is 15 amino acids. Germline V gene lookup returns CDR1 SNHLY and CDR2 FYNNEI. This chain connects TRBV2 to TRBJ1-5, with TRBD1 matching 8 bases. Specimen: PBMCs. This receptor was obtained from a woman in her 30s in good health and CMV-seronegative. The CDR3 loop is CASRPTGTGNQPQHF. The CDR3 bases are TGTGCCAGCAGGCCTACCGGGACAGGTAATCAGCCCCAGCATTTT.